This TCR beta chain derives from a study of cytomegalovirus exposure and HLA in healthy donors. Notes on the study in general: The investigators catalogued 164 TCR beta chains as cytomegalovirus-associated.

A multiplex PCR was run with 60 Vbeta primers and 13 Jbeta primers. The data were produced by immunoSEQ multiplex PCR, yet TCRdb's version contains in-frame clones alone and is incomplete. This sample has tens of thousands of clones, with about three quarters found just once. The CDR3 extends over 14 amino acids. Germline CDR1 reads MNHEY; CDR2 reads SMNVEV (reference sequence). Details on this clone: Antigen unknown.

The TCR originated in a woman aged 40 to 50 in good health and CMV-seropositive. The sequenced sample consisted of PBMCs. The chain links TRBV27 to TRBJ2-5; D perhaps matches TRBD2 (6 bases). The J call is doubtful: the DNA matches TRBJ2-7 better. Written as DNA, the CDR3 is TGTGCCAGCAGTTTAAGGGAGGAGGGCTACGAGCAGTACTTC. Its translation is CASSLREEGYEQYF.